Each of the 30 T cell receptor beta chains below was sequenced from the same sample in a study of blood T cell repertoires in COVID-19. Libraries were prepared by immunoSEQ multiplex PCR; TCRdb keeps only in-frame clonotypes and omits some of them. The sample holds 270,000 or so clones, about 88% seen once. Sequences were obtained from PBMCs or T cells enriched from blood (not recorded which). The receptors come from a woman aged 45-59 years who had been exposed to COVID-19.

The V and J genes are TRBV19 and TRBJ2-7, with 7 bases that match TRBD2. There are 12 residues in the CDR3. The J segment lost 6 bases and the V segment lost 7 bases, leaving 6 bases of the junction unmatched. Germline values: CDR1 LNHDA, CDR2 SQIVND (reference sequence). CDR3 DNA: TGTGCCAGTAAAAATAAGCGGGGCGAGCAGTACTTC. Translating gives CASKNKRGEQYF.

The chain links TRBV28 to TRBJ2-1; 10 nucleotides agree with TRBD2. The CDR3 totals 14 residues. Germline V gene data show CDR1 as MDHEN and CDR2 as SYDVKM. The junction had 9 bases not matched to a gene; V was cut back by 8 bases and J by 8 bases. CDR3 in amino acids: CASHLAGEGDEQFF. As DNA, the CDR3 is TGTGCCAGCCACCTAGCGGGGGAAGGAGATGAGCAGTTCTTC.

This rearrangement joins TRBV13 to TRBJ2-1; 7 bases align to TRBD1. The CDR3 sequence is 15 residues long. V trimming: 5 bases; J trimming: 3 bases; junction bases outside the gene matches: 7. Germline V gene sequence: CDR1 PRHDT, CDR2 FYEKMQ (reference sequence). Written as DNA, the CDR3 is TGTGCCAGCAGCGTCCAGGGGGAAGTCTACAATGAGCAGTTCTTC. Translation: CASSVQGEVYNEQFF.

This chain joins TRBV9 and TRBJ2-1; 11 bases are shared with TRBD2. The CDR3 length is 13 residues. Germline values: CDR1 SGDLS, CDR2 YYNGEE. J lost 7 bases, V lost 4 bases, and 1 base had no gene match. The CDR3 here is CASSLAGGNEQFF. The CDR3 nucleotides are TGTGCCAGCAGCCTAGCGGGGGGTAATGAGCAGTTCTTC.

This clone was detected only a few times. The J gene is TRBJ1-2, the V gene TRBV11-3, with D uncertain. V was trimmed by 5 bases and J by 4 bases, leaving 17 bases between them. CDR1 SGHNT and CDR2 YENEEA come from the germline V gene. CDR3 length: 15 amino acids. CDR3 nucleotide sequence: TGTGCCAGCAGCGTAGCCCCGACTTATTCCTATGGCTACACCTTC. Its translation is CASSVAPTYSYGYTF.

A single count supports this clone. The chain employs TRBV6-6 and TRBJ1-3; 7 bases are shared with TRBD1. Trimming at V came to 6 bases and at J to 1 base, leaving 3 bases not matched to a gene. Looked up from germline, CDR1 is MNHNY and CDR2 is SVGAGI (reference sequence). The CDR3 is 14 residues long. The CDR3 loop reads CASSGTESGNTIYF. The CDR3 region has the DNA TGTGCCAGCAGCGGGACAGAATCTGGAAACACCATATATTTT.

The chain uses TRBV29-1 and TRBJ1-1; D perhaps matches TRBD1 (6 bases). This CDR3 has 13 residues. V was pared by 5 bases and J by 2 bases, with 12 bases between. The germline CDR1 and CDR2 sequences are SQVTM and ANQGSEA. CDR3 nucleotides: TGCAGCGTTAGGCGGGGGCGAAACACTGAAGCTTTCTTT. Amino acid sequence: CSVRRGRNTEAFF.

The rearrangement uses TRBV5-4 and TRBJ2-3, with 7 bases aligning to TRBD2. CDR3 length: 15 amino acids. The germline V gene encodes CDR1 SGHNT and CDR2 YYREEE (reference sequence). The V segment lost 0 bases and the J segment 8 bases; nucleotides outside the gene matches: 9. For the CDR3, the DNA is TGTGCCAGCAGCTTGGCCGGGGCGGGGGTCTCTACGCAGTATTTT. Translation: CASSLAGAGVSTQYF.

This clone was seen once. The chain links TRBV2 to TRBJ2-1; TRBD2 might be the D (5 bases). Germline CDR1 SNHLY, CDR2 FYNNEI. V was cut by 6 bases and J by 4 bases, with 7 bases left in between. This CDR3 has 12 amino acids. This chain's CDR3 is CASRGAYNEQFF. The CDR3 DNA follows: TGTGCCAGCAGGGGAGCTTACAATGAGCAGTTCTTC.

The V gene is TRBV25-1, the J gene TRBJ1-5, with D possibly TRBD1 on 6 matching bases. Trimming left V 5 bases short and J 0 bases short, with 11 bases between. The V gene's germline CDR1 is MGHDK and CDR2 SYGVNS. The CDR3 length is 15 residues. The DNA of the CDR3 is TGTGCCAGCAGTTCAGGGGATAGTAGCAATCAGCCCCAGCATTTT. It yields the protein CASSSGDSSNQPQHF.

The chain joins TRBV28 to TRBJ1-1; maybe TRBD1 (5 bases). The CDR3 extends over 16 amino acids. V gave up 3 bases and J gave up 0 bases, with 14 bases separating them. Looked up from germline, CDR1 is MDHEN and CDR2 is SYDVKM. The CDR3 loop reads CASSFAGRGMNTEAFF. The CDR3 DNA reads TGTGCCAGCAGTTTCGCAGGGCGAGGTATGAACACTGAAGCTTTCTTT.

This clone occurred once. CDR3 nucleotide sequence: TGTGCCAGCAGCTTAAGATTCGTGACTAGCGGGGGCTTGGGGCACCACAATGAGCAGTTCTTC. Its translation: CASSLRFVTSGGLGHHNEQFF. This chain joins TRBV7-6 and TRBJ2-1; the match to TRBD2 covers 12 bases. Germline lookup yields CDR1 SGHVS and CDR2 FNYEAQ. J gave up 5 bases and V 2 bases, and 19 bases lay outside the gene matches. The CDR3 totals 21 residues.

The chain is built from TRBV28 and TRBJ1-2; unclear D gene. The CDR3 extends over 13 amino acids. The germline CDR1 and CDR2 sequences are MDHEN and SYDVKM. The V end was cut by 6 bases, the J end by 1 base, with 9 bases between. This CDR3 reads CASRHTVNYGYTF. CDR3 bases: TGTGCCAGCAGGCATACAGTTAACTATGGCTACACCTTC.

The chain recombines TRBV15 with TRBJ1-2; unclear D gene. V was trimmed by 6 bases and J by 0 bases, leaving 14 bases between them. CDR3 length: 15 amino acids. CDR1 LNHNV and CDR2 YYDKDF come from the germline V gene (reference sequence). Here the CDR3 reads CATSPPRGANYGYTF. The CDR3 nucleotides are TGTGCCACCAGTCCCCCGCGGGGAGCTAACTATGGCTACACCTTC.

The chain employs TRBV5-4 and TRBJ2-1; 9 nucleotides match TRBD2. Germline CDR1 SGHNT, CDR2 YYREEE (reference sequence). The junction had 4 bases not matched to a gene; V was cut back by 4 bases and J by 2 bases. There are 15 residues in the CDR3. CDR3 sequence: CASSRSGGAYNEQFF. In DNA, the CDR3 is TGTGCCAGCAGCCGTAGCGGGGGTGCCTACAATGAGCAGTTCTTC. Full variable domain (missing parts from reference TRBV5-4 and TRBJ2-1): ETGVTQSPTHLIKTRGQQVTLRCSSQSGHNTVSWYQQALGQGPQFIFQYYREEENGRGNFPPRFSGLQFPNYSSELNVNALELDDSALYLCASSRSGGAYNEQFFGPGTRLTVL.

The chain joins TRBV12-5 to TRBJ1-6; a weak D match, TRBD1 (5 bases). CDR1 and CDR2 from the germline V gene are LGHNT and FRNRAP. V was shortened by 1 base and J by 7 bases, with 8 bases between the two germline ends. CDR3 length: 14 amino acids. CDR3 loop: CASGLGRVNSPLHF. CDR3 nucleotide sequence: TGTGCTAGTGGTTTGGGCAGGGTGAATTCACCCCTCCACTTT.

The chain recombines TRBV6-5 with TRBJ2-1; D possibly corresponds to TRBD2 (7 bases). The CDR3 runs 16 residues. Germline V gene sequence: CDR1 MNHEY, CDR2 SVGAGI. Deletions cut 1 base from V and 8 bases from J, with 18 bases between. DNA of the CDR3: TGTGCCAGCAGTTACTTGGCCGACGCGGGGGCGGATGAGCAGTTCTTC. Protein sequence: CASSYLADAGADEQFF.

The V gene is TRBV9, the J gene TRBJ2-3; TRBD2 aligns across 7 bases. Germline trimming cut 0 bases from V and 2 bases from J; bases unmatched to any gene: 6. This CDR3 contains 16 residues. Germline V gene sequence: CDR1 SGDLS, CDR2 YYNGEE. The CDR3 protein is CASSVAASGHTDTQYF. The CDR3 DNA sequence: TGTGCCAGCAGCGTAGCGGCTAGCGGACACACAGATACGCAGTATTTT.

This rearrangement joins TRBV24-1 to TRBJ1-1, with 9 bases that match TRBD1. V shed 9 bases, J shed 4 bases, and the junction held 5 bases outside the gene matches. There are 13 residues in the CDR3. Germline CDR1 KGHDR, CDR2 SFDVKD. In DNA, the CDR3 is TGTGCCACCCGACCGGACAGGGGCACTGAAGCTTTCTTT. Protein sequence: CATRPDRGTEAFF.

This clone was detected only a few times. The chain links TRBV12-3 or TRBV12-4 to TRBJ1-2, with D unclear. Trimming shortened V by 2 bases and J by 2 bases, and 6 bases separated the two germline ends. The CDR3 contains 13 residues. The CDR3 DNA reads TGTGCCAGCAGTTTACGGGAGAACTATGGCTACACCTTC. It specifies CASSLRENYGYTF.

The V call is TRBV5-1, the J call TRBJ2-5; tentative D call: TRBD2 (6 bases). CDR3 length: 14 residues. CDR1 is SGHRS, CDR2 YFSETQ, per germline. With 4 bases removed from V and 5 bases from J, the gap between germline ends came to 15 bases. In DNA form, the CDR3 reads TGCGCCAGCAGCAGGGACTTGACGGGGGAGACCCAGTACTTC. Protein sequence: CASSRDLTGETQYF. Filled out from reference TRBV5-1 and TRBJ2-5, the complete variable domain reads KAGVTQTPRYLIKTRGQQVTLSCSPISGHRSVSWYQQTPGQGLQFLFEYFSETQRNKGNFPGRFSGRQFSNSRSEMNVSTLELGDSALYLCASSRDLTGETQYFGPGTRLLVL.

J is TRBJ1-2 and V is TRBV10-2; the D is unclear. Germline values: CDR1 WSHSY, CDR2 SAAADI. The CDR3 has 15 residues. V dropped 7 bases and J dropped 0 bases, with 15 bases sitting between them. The CDR3 loop is CASMRISGTNYGYTF. CDR3 DNA: TGCGCCAGCATGAGGATTTCGGGGACTAACTATGGCTACACCTTC.

The rearrangement joins TRBV12-3 or TRBV12-4 to TRBJ2-2, with 9 bases matching TRBD2. Trimming removed 8 bases from V and 4 bases from J; junction bases left unmatched: 2. This CDR3 has 13 amino acids. This chain's CDR3 is CASGREGTGELFF. In nucleotides, the CDR3 is TGTGCCAGCGGGCGGGAGGGCACCGGGGAGCTGTTTTTT.

The chain has TRBV5-6 and TRBJ1-2; 7 bases are shared with TRBD1. CDR1 is SGHDT, CDR2 YYEEEE, per germline. Losses at the gene ends were 4 bases for V and 4 bases for J; bases not matched to a gene: 1. This CDR3 region has 12 residues. The CDR3, as DNA: TGTGCCAGCAGCGGGACAGCCTATGGCTACACCTTC. Amino acid sequence: CASSGTAYGYTF.

A word on this clone: Since the CDR3 does not end with the conserved phenylalanine or tryptophan, this likely comes from a read error. The DNA is left out, because the CDR3 cannot be placed on it with certainty; the CDR3 is given as TCRdb lists it. The chain employs TRBV6-2 or TRBV6-3 and TRBJ1-1; the table's D call, TRBD1, was not checked against the DNA. Germline CDR1 MNHEY, CDR2 SVGEGT. Both ends counted, the CDR3 spans 12 residues. The CDR3 reads CASSRPGQGAYL.

The chain employs TRBV5-4 and TRBJ1-2; 7 positions match TRBD1. Germline values: CDR1 SGHNT, CDR2 YYREEE (reference sequence). This CDR3 is built from 13 residues. The V and J ends lost 0 bases and 4 bases, in that order; junction bases with no gene match: 0. This chain's CDR3 is CASSLGDSYGYTF. CDR3 nucleotides: TGTGCCAGCAGCTTGGGGGACAGCTATGGCTACACCTTC.

This clone was seen a few times. This sequence joins TRBV9 and TRBJ1-2; 7 positions agree with TRBD1. The V gene's germline CDR1 is SGDLS and CDR2 YYNGEE. Trimming removed 4 bases from V and 3 bases from J; junction bases left unmatched: 6. The CDR3 sequence is 14 residues long. CDR3 coding DNA: TGTGCCAGCAGCACCGGAGGGGGCGACTATGGCTACACCTTC. This encodes CASSTGGGDYGYTF.

V is TRBV4-1 and J is TRBJ2-7; D might be TRBD2 (6 bases). Germline loops: CDR1 MGHRA, CDR2 YSYEKL. The V end was cut by 0 bases, the J end by 5 bases, with 20 bases between. The CDR3 runs 17 residues. CDR3 amino acids: CASSQDGEWGVSDEQYF. CDR3 nucleotide sequence: TGCGCCAGCAGCCAAGATGGGGAATGGGGGGTAAGCGACGAGCAGTACTTC.

The CDR3 reads CASSDYQETQYF. Written as DNA, the CDR3 is TGTGCCAGCAGCGACTACCAAGAGACCCAGTACTTC. The rearrangement links TRBV6-2 or TRBV6-3 to TRBJ2-5; D uncertain. V lost 6 bases and J 0 bases, leaving 5 bases between the germline ends. This CDR3 region has 12 residues. Per germline, CDR1 MNHEY and CDR2 SVGEGT.

The V call is TRBV19, the J call TRBJ2-7, with 7 bases aligning to TRBD1. Germline values: CDR1 LNHDA, CDR2 SQIVND (reference sequence). The J segment lost 9 bases and the V segment lost 4 bases, leaving 18 bases of the junction unmatched. The CDR3 totals 16 residues. CDR3 bases: TGTGCCAGTAGTACCATCACACAGGGGACCCGGACCCTGCAGTACTTC. Protein: CASSTITQGTRTLQYF.